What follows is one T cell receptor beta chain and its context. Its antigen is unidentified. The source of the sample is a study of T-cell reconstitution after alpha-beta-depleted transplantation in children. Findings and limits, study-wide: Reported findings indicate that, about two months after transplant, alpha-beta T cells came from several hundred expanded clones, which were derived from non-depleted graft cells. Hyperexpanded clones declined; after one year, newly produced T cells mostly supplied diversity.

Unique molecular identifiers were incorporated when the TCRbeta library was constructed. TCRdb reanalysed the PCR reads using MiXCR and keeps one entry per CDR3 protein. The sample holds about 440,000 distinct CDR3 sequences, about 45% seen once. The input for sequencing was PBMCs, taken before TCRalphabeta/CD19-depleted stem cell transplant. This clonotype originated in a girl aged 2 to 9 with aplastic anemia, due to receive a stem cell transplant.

This CDR3 reads CASSPRDQETQYF. The CDR3, as DNA: TGTGCCAGCTCACCACGCGACCAAGAGACCCAGTACTTC. This chain connects TRBV18 to TRBJ2-5; D is undetermined. CDR1 is KGHSH and CDR2 is LQKENI in the germline V gene. The CDR3 is made up of 13 amino acids. Deletions cut 1 base from V and 0 bases from J, with 3 bases between.